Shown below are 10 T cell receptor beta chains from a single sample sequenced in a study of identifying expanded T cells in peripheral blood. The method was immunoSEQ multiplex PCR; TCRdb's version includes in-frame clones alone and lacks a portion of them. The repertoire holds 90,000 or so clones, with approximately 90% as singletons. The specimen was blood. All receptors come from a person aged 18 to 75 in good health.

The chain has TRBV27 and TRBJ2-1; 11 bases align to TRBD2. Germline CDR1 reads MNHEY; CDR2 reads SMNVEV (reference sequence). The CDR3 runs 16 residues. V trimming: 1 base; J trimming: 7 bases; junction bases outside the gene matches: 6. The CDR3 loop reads CASSLYGTSGWNEQFF. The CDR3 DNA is TGTGCCAGCAGTTTATACGGGACTAGCGGTTGGAATGAGCAGTTCTTC.

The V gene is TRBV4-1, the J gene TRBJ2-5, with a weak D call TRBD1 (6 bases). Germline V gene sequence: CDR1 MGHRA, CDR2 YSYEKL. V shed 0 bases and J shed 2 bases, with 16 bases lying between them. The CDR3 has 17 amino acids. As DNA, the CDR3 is TGCGCCAGCAGCCAAGATGGTATGGGTACAGGGCAAGAGACCCAGTACTTC. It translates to CASSQDGMGTGQETQYF.

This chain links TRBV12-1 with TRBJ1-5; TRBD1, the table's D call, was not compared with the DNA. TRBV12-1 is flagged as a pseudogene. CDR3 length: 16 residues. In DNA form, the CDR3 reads TGTGCCAGCAGCTCCAATGGAGACAGACCGGGTCAGCCCCAGCATTTT. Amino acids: CASSSNGDRPGQPQHF.

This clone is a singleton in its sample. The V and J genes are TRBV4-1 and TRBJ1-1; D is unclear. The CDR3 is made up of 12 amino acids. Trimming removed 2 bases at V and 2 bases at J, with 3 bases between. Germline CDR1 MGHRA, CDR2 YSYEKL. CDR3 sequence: CASSQLNTEAFF. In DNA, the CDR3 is TGCGCCAGCAGCCAACTTAACACTGAAGCTTTCTTT.

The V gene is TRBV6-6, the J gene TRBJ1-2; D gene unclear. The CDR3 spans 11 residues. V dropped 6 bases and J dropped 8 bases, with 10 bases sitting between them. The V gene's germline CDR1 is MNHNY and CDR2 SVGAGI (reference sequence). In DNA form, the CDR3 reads TGTGCCAGCAGCCCTGGGGAAGGCTACACCTTC. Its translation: CASSPGEGYTF.

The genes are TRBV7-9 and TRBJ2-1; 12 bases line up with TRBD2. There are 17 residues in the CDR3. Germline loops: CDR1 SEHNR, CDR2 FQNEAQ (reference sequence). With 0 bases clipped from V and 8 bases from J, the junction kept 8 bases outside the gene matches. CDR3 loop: CASSLAGSTSGGHEQFF. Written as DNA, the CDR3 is TGTGCCAGCAGCTTAGCAGGCTCGACTAGCGGGGGCCATGAGCAGTTCTTC.

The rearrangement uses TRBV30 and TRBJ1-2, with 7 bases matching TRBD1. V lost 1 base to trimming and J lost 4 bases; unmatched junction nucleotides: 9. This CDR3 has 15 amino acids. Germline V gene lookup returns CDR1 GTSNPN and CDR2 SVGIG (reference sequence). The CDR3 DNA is TGTGCCTGGAGTGAGGGAGGGGGCGCTGGCTATGGCTACACCTTC. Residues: CAWSEGGGAGYGYTF.

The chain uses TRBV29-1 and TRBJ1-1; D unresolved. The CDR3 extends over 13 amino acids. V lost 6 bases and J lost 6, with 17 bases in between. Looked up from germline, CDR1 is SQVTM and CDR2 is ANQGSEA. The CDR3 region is CSVHTSAESEAFF. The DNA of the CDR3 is TGCAGCGTCCATACTTCGGCGGAGTCTGAAGCTTTCTTT.

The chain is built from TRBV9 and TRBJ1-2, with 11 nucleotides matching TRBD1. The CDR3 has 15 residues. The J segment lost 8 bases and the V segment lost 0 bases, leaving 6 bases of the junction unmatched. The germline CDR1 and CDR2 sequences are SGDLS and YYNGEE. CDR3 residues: CASSVEGQGARGYTF. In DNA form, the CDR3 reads TGTGCCAGCAGCGTAGAAGGACAGGGGGCGCGGGGCTACACCTTC.

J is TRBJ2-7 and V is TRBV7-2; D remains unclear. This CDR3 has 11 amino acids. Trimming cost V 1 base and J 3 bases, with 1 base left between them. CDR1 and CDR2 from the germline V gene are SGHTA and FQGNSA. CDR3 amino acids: CASSLDYEQYF. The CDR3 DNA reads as TGTGCCAGCAGCTTAGACTACGAGCAGTACTTC.